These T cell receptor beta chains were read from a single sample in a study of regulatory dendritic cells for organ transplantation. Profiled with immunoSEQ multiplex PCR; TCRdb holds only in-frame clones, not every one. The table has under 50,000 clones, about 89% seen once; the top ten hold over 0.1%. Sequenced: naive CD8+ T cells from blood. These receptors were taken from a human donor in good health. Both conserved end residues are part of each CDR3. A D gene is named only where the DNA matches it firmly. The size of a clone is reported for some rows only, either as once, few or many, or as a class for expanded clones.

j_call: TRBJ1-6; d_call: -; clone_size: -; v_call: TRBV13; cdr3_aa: CASQGLGSPLHF; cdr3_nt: TGTGCCAGCCAGGGTTTAGGATCACCCCTCCACTTT
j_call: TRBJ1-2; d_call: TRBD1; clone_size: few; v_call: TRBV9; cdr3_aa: CASSAIPGQNYGYTF; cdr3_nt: TGTGCCAGCAGCGCAATACCGGGACAGAACTATGGCTACACCTTC
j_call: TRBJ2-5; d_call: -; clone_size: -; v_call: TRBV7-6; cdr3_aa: CASSLYRETQYF; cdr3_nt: TGTGCCAGCAGCTTATATCGGGAGACCCAGTACTTC
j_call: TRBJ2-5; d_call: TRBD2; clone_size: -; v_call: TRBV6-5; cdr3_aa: CASSFSGGYQETQYF; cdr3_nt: TGTGCCAGCAGTTTTAGCGGGGGGTACCAAGAGACCCAGTACTTC
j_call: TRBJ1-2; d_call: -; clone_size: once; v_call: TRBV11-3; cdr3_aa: CASSLAGNHYGYTF; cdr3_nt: TGTGCCAGCAGCTTAGCTGGCAACCACTATGGCTACACCTTC
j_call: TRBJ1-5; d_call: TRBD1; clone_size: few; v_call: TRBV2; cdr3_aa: CASSEQGARQPQHF; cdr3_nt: TGTGCCAGCAGTGAACAGGGGGCCAGGCAGCCCCAGCATTTT
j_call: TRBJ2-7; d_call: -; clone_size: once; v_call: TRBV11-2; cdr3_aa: CASSLGTSYEQYF; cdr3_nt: TGTGCCAGCAGCTTAGGGACCTCCTACGAGCAGTACTTC
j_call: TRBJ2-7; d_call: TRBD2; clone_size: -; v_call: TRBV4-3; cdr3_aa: CASSQGAASGSLSYEQYF; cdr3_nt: TGCGCCAGCAGCCAAGGGGCGGCTAGCGGGAGCCTCTCCTACGAGCAGTACTTC
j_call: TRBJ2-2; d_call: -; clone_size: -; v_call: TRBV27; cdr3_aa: CASRRTPAGELFF; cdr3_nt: TGTGCCAGCAGGAGGACCCCAGCCGGGGAGCTGTTTTTT
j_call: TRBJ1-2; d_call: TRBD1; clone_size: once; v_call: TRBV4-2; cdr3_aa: CASSHKTGTDYGYTF; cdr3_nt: TGTGCCAGCAGCCACAAGACAGGGACCGACTATGGCTACACCTTC
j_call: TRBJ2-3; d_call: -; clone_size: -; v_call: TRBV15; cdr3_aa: CATSRERTTDTDTQYF; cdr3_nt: TGTGCCACCAGCAGAGAGAGGACCACTGACACAGATACGCAGTATTTT
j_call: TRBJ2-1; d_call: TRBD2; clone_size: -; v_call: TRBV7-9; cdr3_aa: CASNPAGGVGGEQFF; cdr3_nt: TGTGCCAGCAACCCAGCGGGAGGAGTAGGCGGCGAGCAGTTCTTC
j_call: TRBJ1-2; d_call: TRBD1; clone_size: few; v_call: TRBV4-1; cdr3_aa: CASSQGTGGNYGYTF; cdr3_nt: TGCGCCAGCAGCCAAGGGACAGGAGGTAACTATGGCTACACCTTC
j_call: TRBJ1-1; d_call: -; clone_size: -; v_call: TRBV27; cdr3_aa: CASSTPGDTEAFF; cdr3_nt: TGTGCCAGCAGTACCCCCGGAGACACTGAAGCTTTCTTT
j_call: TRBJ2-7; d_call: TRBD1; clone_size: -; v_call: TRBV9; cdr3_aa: CASSVRDSSYEQYF; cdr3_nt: TGTGCCAGCAGCGTCCGGGACAGTAGTTACGAGCAGTACTTC
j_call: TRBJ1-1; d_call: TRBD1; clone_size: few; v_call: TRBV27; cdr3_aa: CASSPGQGSTEAFF; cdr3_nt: TGTGCCAGCAGTCCCGGACAGGGCAGTACTGAAGCTTTCTTT
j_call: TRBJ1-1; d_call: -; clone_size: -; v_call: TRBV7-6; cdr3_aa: CASSPREGRGAFF; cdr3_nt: TGTGCCAGCAGCCCCCGTGAGGGGAGGGGAGCTTTCTTT
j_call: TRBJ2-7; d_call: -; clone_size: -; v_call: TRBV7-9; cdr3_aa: CASSYPRSYEQYF; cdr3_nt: TGTGCCAGCAGCTACCCCCGGAGCTACGAGCAGTACTTC
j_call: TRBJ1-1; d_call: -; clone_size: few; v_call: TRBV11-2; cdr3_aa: CASSLDSGAEAFF; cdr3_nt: TGTGCCAGCAGCTTAGATTCGGGGGCTGAAGCTTTCTTT
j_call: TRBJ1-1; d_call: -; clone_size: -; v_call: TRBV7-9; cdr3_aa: CASSFVGASTEAFF; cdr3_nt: TGTGCCAGCAGCTTCGTTGGAGCATCGACTGAAGCTTTCTTT
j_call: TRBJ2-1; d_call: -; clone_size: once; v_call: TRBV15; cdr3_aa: CATTSDYNEQFF; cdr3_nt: TGTGCCACCACTAGCGACTACAATGAGCAGTTCTTC
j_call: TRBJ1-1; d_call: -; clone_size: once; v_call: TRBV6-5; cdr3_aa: CASSSVGLDTEAFF; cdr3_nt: TGTGCCAGCAGTTCGGTAGGGTTAGACACTGAAGCTTTCTTT
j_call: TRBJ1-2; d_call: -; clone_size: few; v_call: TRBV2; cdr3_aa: CAPKGRANYGYTF; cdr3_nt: TGTGCCCCCAAGGGCCGGGCTAACTATGGCTACACCTTC
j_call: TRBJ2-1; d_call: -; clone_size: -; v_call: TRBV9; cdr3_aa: CASSVPGQAGGGNEQFF; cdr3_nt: TGTGCCAGCAGCGTACCAGGTCAGGCGGGCGGTGGGAATGAGCAGTTCTTC
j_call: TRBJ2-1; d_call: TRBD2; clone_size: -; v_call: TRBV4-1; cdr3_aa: CASSSAGTSKFF; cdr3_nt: TGCGCCAGCAGCTCAGCCGGGACTAGCAAGTTCTTC
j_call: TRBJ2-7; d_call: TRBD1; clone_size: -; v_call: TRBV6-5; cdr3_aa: CASSYGTGPPYEQYF; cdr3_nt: TGTGCCAGCAGTTACGGGACAGGACCCCCCTACGAGCAGTACTTC
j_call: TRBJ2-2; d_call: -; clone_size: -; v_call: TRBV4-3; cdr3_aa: CASSRLGGQAASGRGELFF; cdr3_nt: TGCGCCAGCAGCCGTTTGGGTGGTCAGGCGGCGTCGGGGCGCGGGGAGCTGTTTTTT
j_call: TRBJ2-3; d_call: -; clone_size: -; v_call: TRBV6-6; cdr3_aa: CASSYSGQTSTDTQYF; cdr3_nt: TGTGCCAGCAGTTACTCCGGTCAAACTAGCACAGATACGCAGTATTTT
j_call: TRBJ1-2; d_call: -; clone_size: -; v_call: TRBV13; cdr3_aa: CASSTFVQGYTF; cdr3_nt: TGTGCCAGCTCCACTTTTGTGCAGGGCTACACCTTC
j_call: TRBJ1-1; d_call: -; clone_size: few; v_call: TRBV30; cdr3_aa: CAWRSGGYTEAFF; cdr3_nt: TGTGCCTGGAGGTCGGGGGGGTACACTGAAGCTTTCTTT
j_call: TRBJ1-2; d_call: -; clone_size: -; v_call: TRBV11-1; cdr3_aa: CASSLTEARGYTF; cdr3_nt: TGTGCCAGCAGCTTGACAGAGGCCCGGGGCTACACCTTC
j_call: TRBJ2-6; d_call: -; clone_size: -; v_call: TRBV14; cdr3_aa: CASSQGYRWGASGANVLTF; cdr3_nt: TGTGCCAGCAGCCAAGGGTACAGGTGGGGCGCCTCTGGGGCCAACGTCCTGACTTTC
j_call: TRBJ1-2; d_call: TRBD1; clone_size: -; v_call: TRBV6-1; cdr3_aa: CASSDLGTGFHGYTF; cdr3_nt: TGTGCCAGCAGTGACCTCGGGACAGGGTTTCATGGCTACACCTTC
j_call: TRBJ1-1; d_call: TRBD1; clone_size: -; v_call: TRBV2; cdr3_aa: CASSPGQGARTEAFF; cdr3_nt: TGTGCCAGCAGTCCGGGACAGGGGGCGCGGACTGAAGCTTTCTTT
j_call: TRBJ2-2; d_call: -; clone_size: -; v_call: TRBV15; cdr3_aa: CATSRVTGHPGELFF; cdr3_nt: TGTGCCACCAGCAGAGTTACAGGGCACCCCGGGGAGCTGTTTTTT
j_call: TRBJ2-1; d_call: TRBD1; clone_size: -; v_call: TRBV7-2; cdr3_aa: CASSLALRDRVHNEQFF; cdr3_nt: TGTGCCAGCAGCTTAGCTCTCCGGGACAGGGTGCACAATGAGCAGTTCTTC
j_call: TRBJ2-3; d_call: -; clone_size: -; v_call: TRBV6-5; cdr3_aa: CASSPPYEDTQYF; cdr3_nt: TGTGCCAGCAGCCCCCCCTATGAAGATACGCAGTATTTT
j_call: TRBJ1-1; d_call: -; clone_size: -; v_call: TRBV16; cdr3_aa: CASSQSSAAQEAFF; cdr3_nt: TGTGCCAGCAGCCAATCGTCGGCGGCCCAAGAAGCTTTCTTT
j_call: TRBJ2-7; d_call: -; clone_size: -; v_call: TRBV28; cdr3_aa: CASSSGANSYEQYF; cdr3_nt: TGTGCCAGCAGCTCCGGGGCTAACTCCTACGAGCAGTACTTC
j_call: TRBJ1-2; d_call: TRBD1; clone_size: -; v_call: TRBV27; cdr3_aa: CASSLLGRGPDYTF; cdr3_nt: TGTGCCAGCAGTTTATTAGGCAGGGGGCCGGACTACACCTTC
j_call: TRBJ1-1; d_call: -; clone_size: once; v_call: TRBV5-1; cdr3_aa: CASTTGTQFTEAFF; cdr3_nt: TGCGCCAGCACCACCGGGACCCAGTTTACTGAAGCTTTCTTT
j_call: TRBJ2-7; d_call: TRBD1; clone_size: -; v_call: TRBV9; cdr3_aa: CASSPGDRGQNEQYF; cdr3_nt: TGTGCCAGCAGCCCTGGGGACAGGGGGCAGAACGAGCAGTACTTC
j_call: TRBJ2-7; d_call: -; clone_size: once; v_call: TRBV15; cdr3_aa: CATSRPPMYEQYF; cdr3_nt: TGTGCCACCAGCAGACCCCCGATGTACGAGCAGTACTTC
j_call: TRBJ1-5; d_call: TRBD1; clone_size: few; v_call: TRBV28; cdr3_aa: CASSWGQGVWFSDNQPQHF; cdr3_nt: TGTGCCAGCAGTTGGGGACAGGGAGTTTGGTTTAGCGACAATCAGCCCCAGCATTTT
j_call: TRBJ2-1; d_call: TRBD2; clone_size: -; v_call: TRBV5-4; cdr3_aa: CASSSEPGLVYNEQFF; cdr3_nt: TGTGCCAGCAGCTCGGAACCGGGACTAGTCTACAATGAGCAGTTCTTC
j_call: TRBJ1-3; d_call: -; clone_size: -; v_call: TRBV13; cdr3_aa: CASSSWDTSGNTIYF; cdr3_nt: TGTGCCAGCAGCTCGTGGGACACCTCTGGAAACACCATATATTTT
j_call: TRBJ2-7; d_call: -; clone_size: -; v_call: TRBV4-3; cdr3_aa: CASSLSTGTYEQYF; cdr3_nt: TGCGCCAGCAGCCTATCAACCGGGACCTACGAGCAGTACTTC
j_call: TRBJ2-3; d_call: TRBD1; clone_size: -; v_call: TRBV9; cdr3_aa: CASSAGFGTGGADTQYF; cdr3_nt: TGTGCCAGCAGCGCGGGATTCGGGACAGGGGGCGCAGATACGCAGTATTTT
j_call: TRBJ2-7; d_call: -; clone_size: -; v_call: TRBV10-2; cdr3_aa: CASSFTATSSYEQYF; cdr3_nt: TGCGCCAGCTCCTTCACGGCCACAAGCTCCTACGAGCAGTACTTC
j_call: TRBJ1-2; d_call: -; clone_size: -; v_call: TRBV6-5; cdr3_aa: CASSNPGGNYGYTF; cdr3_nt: TGTGCCAGCTCCAACCCGGGAGGTAACTATGGCTACACCTTC
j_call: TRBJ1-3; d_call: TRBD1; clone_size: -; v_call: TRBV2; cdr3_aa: CASSVGTAGNTIYF; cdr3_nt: TGTGCCAGCAGTGTCGGGACAGCGGGAAACACCATATATTTT
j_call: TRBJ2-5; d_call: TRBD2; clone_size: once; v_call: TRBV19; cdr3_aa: CASSPGTSRGYQETQYF; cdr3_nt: TGTGCCAGTAGTCCGGGGACTAGCCGAGGGTACCAAGAGACCCAGTACTTC
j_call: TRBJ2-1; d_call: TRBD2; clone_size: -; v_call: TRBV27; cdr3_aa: CASSLFGGTSGRAYNEQFF; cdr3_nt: TGTGCCAGCAGTTTATTCGGGGGGACTAGCGGGAGGGCGTACAATGAGCAGTTCTTC
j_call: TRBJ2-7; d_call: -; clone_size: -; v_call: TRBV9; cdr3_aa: CASSVGGSYEQYF; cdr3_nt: TGTGCCAGCAGCGTCGGGGGAAGCTACGAGCAGTACTTC
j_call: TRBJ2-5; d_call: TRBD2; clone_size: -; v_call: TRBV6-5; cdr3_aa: CASSPPGGGAETQYF; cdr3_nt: TGTGCCAGCAGTCCCCCTGGCGGGGGGGCGGAGACCCAGTACTTC
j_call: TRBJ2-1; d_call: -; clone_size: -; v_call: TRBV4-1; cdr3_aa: CASSKGALAVSSYNEQFF; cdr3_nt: TGCGCCAGCAGCAAAGGGGCCTTAGCGGTTTCCTCCTACAATGAGCAGTTCTTC
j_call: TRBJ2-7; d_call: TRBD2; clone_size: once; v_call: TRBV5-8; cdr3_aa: CASIKLAGEPYEQYF; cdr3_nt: TGTGCCAGCATCAAACTAGCGGGAGAACCCTACGAGCAGTACTTC